A single sample is the source of the 30 T cell receptor beta chains below, sequenced in a study of T cells in Graves' hyperthyroidism and ophthalmopathy (dated by TCRdb to about 2019). Library prep was done by multiplex PCR. Sequencing was performed on an Illumina HiSeq 2000. Amplification of TCR beta CDR3 regions was carried out from RNA transcripts. A first-round RT-PCR of the TCR CDR3 used the HTBI primer set with the Qiagen OneStep RT-PCR kit. TCRdb cleaned the public reads at Q25 with fastp, built clones with MiXCR and kept in-frame beta chains. Each entry is one CDR3 protein sequence, shown with its most common DNA and genes. The sample includes about 600,000 distinct CDR3 sequences, with 11% to 15% observed a single time. Over 6% of the sample rests with the top ten. Sample: blood. The receptors were gathered from a woman between 18 and 29 years old with Graves' ophthalmopathy.

The chain has TRBV4-1 and TRBJ2-7, with 10 bases matching TRBD2. Germline CDR1 and CDR2: MGHRA and YSYEKL. This CDR3 contains 16 residues. The ends lost 6 bases at V and 6 bases at J; junction bases unmatched: 14. The CDR3 nucleotides read TGCGCCAGCAGTGATAGCGGGAGGTTACGGTCCGCCGAGCAGTACTTC. Encoded protein: CASSDSGRLRSAEQYF.

The sample holds many counts of this clonotype. The V gene is TRBV7-9, the J gene TRBJ2-7; 12 bases line up with TRBD2. V was clipped by 1 base and J by 6 bases; unmatched bases: 4. Germline V lookup: CDR1 SEHNR, CDR2 FQNEAQ (reference sequence). The CDR3 contains 15 residues. The CDR3 DNA reads as TGTGCCAGCAGCTTAGGACTAGCGGGAGACGGCGAGCAGTACTTC. The encoded protein is CASSLGLAGDGEQYF.

In this sample, this clonotype turned up a few times. This chain's CDR3 is CASSLEGWNTGELFF. CDR3 nucleotide sequence: TGTGCCAGCTCACTCGAGGGTTGGAACACCGGGGAGCTGTTTTTT. The chain joins TRBV18 to TRBJ2-2; perhaps TRBD2 as D (5 bases). Trimming removed 4 bases at V and 1 base at J, with 10 bases between. This CDR3 is built from 15 residues. Germline CDR1 is KGHSH and CDR2 is LQKENI. The variable domain in full, completed from reference TRBV18 and TRBJ2-2, reads NAGVMQNPRHLVRRRGQEARLRCSPMKGHSHVYWYRQLPEEGLKFMVYLQKENIIDESGMPKERFSAEFPKEGPSILRIQQVVRGDSAAYFCASSLEGWNTGELFFGEGSRLTVL.

This clonotype was recorded many times. The chain links TRBV7-3 to TRBJ1-1, with 7 bases matching TRBD1. V was pared by 4 bases and J by 0 bases, with 8 bases of the junction left unmatched. The CDR3 is 16 amino acids. Germline V gene sequence: CDR1 SGHTA, CDR2 FQGTGA. CDR3 loop: CASSSGGSGMNTEAFF. CDR3 DNA sequence: TGTGCCAGCAGCTCAGGGGGATCGGGCATGAACACTGAAGCTTTCTTT. The whole variable domain, filled in from reference TRBV7-3 and TRBJ1-1, reads GAGVSQTPSNKVTEKGKYVELRCDPISGHTALYWYRQSLGQGPEFLIYFQGTGAADDSGLPNDRFFAVRPEGSVSTLKIQRTERGDSAVYLCASSSGGSGMNTEAFFGQGTRLTVV.

This clonotype was seen many times. V gene TRBV30 combines with J gene TRBJ1-1, with 7 nucleotides matching TRBD1. Germline CDR1 GTSNPN, CDR2 SVGIG (reference sequence). The ends lost 0 bases at V and 7 bases at J; junction bases unmatched: 8. CDR3 size: 14 residues. CDR3 nucleotide sequence: TGTGCCTGGAGTGTTTCTACAGGGGTCGGTGAAGCTTTCTTT. Translating gives CAWSVSTGVGEAFF.

There are many counts of this clonotype. The rearrangement joins TRBV24-1 to TRBJ2-2; no clear D. V lost 1 base and J 1 base, leaving 6 bases between the germline ends. The CDR3 totals 15 residues. Looked up from germline, CDR1 is KGHDR and CDR2 is SFDVKD. The CDR3 here is CATSDFWGNTGELFF. In DNA form, the CDR3 reads TGTGCCACCAGTGATTTTTGGGGGAACACCGGGGAGCTGTTTTTT.

This clonotype was seen at least ten times. CDR3 nucleotide sequence: TGTGCCAGCAGCTTAGGGGTAGGGGGCGATGAGCAGTTCTTC. Translation: CASSLGVGGDEQFF. This chain links TRBV11-3 with TRBJ2-1; TRBD1 agrees at 7 bases. J gave up 8 bases and V 1 base, and 5 bases lay outside the gene matches. The CDR3 extends over 14 amino acids. Germline V gene lookup returns CDR1 SGHNT and CDR2 YENEEA.

The chain couples TRBV14 to TRBJ1-2; no reliable D call. The ends were cut back, 4 bases at V and 4 bases at J, with 10 bases in the middle. Germline V lookup: CDR1 SGHDN, CDR2 FVKESK. The CDR3 runs to 13 residues. CDR3 nucleotides: TGTGCCAGCAGCCTAGACCTGCTCTATGGCTACACCTTC. Its translation is CASSLDLLYGYTF.

The rearrangement links TRBV19 to TRBJ2-5; D gene ambiguous. The length of the CDR3 is 11 residues. V lost 7 bases and J 2 bases, leaving 5 bases between the germline ends. Germline CDR1 LNHDA, CDR2 SQIVND (reference sequence). CDR3 nucleotide sequence: TGTGCCAGTACCAATCAAGAGACCCAGTACTTC. It translates to CASTNQETQYF. The full variable domain, with the rest looked up from reference TRBV19 and TRBJ2-5, is DGGITQSPKYLFRKEGQNVTLSCEQNLNHDAMYWYRQDPGQGLRLIYYSQIVNDFQKGDIAEGYSVSREKKESFPLTVTSAQKNPTAFYLCASTNQETQYFGPGTRLLVL.

This clonotype showed up just a few times. V and J are TRBV4-2 and TRBJ2-4; D call uncertain. The germline V and J ends were trimmed by 1 base and 2 bases, with 3 bases remaining between them. The CDR3 has 13 amino acids. Germline V gene sequence: CDR1 LGHNA, CDR2 YNFKEQ. CDR3 protein: CASSQVTKNIQYF. As DNA, the CDR3 is TGTGCCAGCAGCCAAGTAACCAAAAACATTCAGTACTTC.

The CDR3 DNA reads TGTGCCAGCAGCTCCCTCCCGGGACTAGCTAGCACAGATACGCAGTATTTT. This encodes CASSSLPGLASTDTQYF. The V gene is TRBV7-3, the J gene TRBJ2-3; 9 bases agree with TRBD2. V was pared by 4 bases and J by 0 bases, with 8 bases of the junction left unmatched. The CDR3 has 17 amino acids. Per the germline V gene, CDR1 is SGHTA and CDR2 is FQGTGA.

This clonotype was recorded a few times. The chain recombines TRBV25-1 with TRBJ2-5; 11 positions match TRBD1. Per the germline V gene, CDR1 is MGHDK and CDR2 is SYGVNS. Trimming took 3 bases from V and 4 from J; bases not matched to a gene: 4. The CDR3 is made up of 15 amino acids. This CDR3 reads CASSERTGGIETQYF. Written as DNA, the CDR3 is TGTGCCAGCAGTGAGAGGACAGGGGGCATAGAGACCCAGTACTTC.

This clonotype was observed at least ten times. The chain carries TRBV27 and TRBJ1-1; 8 bases line up with TRBD1. The J segment lost 5 bases and the V segment lost 4 bases, leaving 6 bases of the junction unmatched. The CDR3 has 14 residues. CDR1 and CDR2 from the germline V gene are MNHEY and SMNVEV (reference sequence). The CDR3 loop is CASSSDRGGTEAFF. The CDR3 region has the DNA TGTGCCAGCAGTTCCGACAGGGGAGGGACTGAAGCTTTCTTT.

This clonotype was detected a few times. The chain recombines TRBV6-1 with TRBJ1-5, with 9 bases fitting TRBD1. The J segment lost 0 bases and the V segment lost 5 bases, leaving 14 bases of the junction unmatched. Germline CDR1 reads MNHNS; CDR2 reads SASEGT. There are 19 residues in the CDR3. As DNA, the CDR3 is TGTGCCAGCAGTCGAAGACCCGGGACAGGGAAAAATAGCAATCAGCCCCAGCATTTT. It encodes CASSRRPGTGKNSNQPQHF.

Many counts were recorded for this clonotype. The chain combines TRBV7-8 with TRBJ2-1; 11 bases line up with TRBD1. Germline values: CDR1 SGHVS, CDR2 FQNEAQ. The CDR3 runs to 15 residues. With 4 bases clipped from V and 3 bases from J, the junction kept 2 bases outside the gene matches. The CDR3 reads CASSWDRGIYNEQFF. The CDR3 region has the DNA TGTGCCAGCAGCTGGGACAGGGGGATCTACAATGAGCAGTTCTTC.

The rearrangement links TRBV7-2 to TRBJ1-4; D perhaps matches TRBD1 (6 bases). The CDR3 covers 14 residues. Germline CDR1 SGHTA, CDR2 FQGNSA. Trimming shortened V by 6 bases and J by 7 bases, and 15 bases separated the two germline ends. In DNA form, the CDR3 reads TGTGCCAGCAGTACGGATAGGGGGGTTGAAAAACTGTTTTTT. This gives the protein CASSTDRGVEKLFF. Filled out from reference TRBV7-2 and TRBJ1-4, the complete variable domain reads GAGVSQSPSNKVTEKGKDVELRCDPISGHTALYWYRQSLGQGLEFLIYFQGNSAPDKSGLPSDRFSAERTGGSVSTLTIQRTQQEDSAVYLCASSTDRGVEKLFFGSGTQLSVL.

Ten or more counts support this clonotype. Here the CDR3 DNA reads TGTGCCAGCAGTCTTCCTTGGGGGGCAGGGGGACGGGGAAAACTGTTTTTT. Protein: CASSLPWGAGGRGKLFF. This chain links TRBV28 with TRBJ1-4, with 7 bases aligning to TRBD1. The V gene end was trimmed by 5 bases and the J gene end by 10 bases; junction bases not matched to a gene: 19. The CDR3 spans 17 residues. CDR1 is MDHEN and CDR2 is SYDVKM in the germline V gene.

At least ten counts were recorded for this clonotype. The chain combines TRBV27 with TRBJ2-1, with 8 bases matching TRBD2. The CDR3 covers 15 residues. CDR1 is MNHEY, CDR2 SMNVEV, per germline (reference sequence). J lost 1 base, V lost 7 bases, and 6 bases had no gene match. The DNA for the CDR3 is TGTGCCAGCACGGCGGCGGGAGGATCCTACAATGAGCAGTTCTTC. Encoded protein: CASTAAGGSYNEQFF.

This clonotype was recorded at least ten times. V usage is TRBV18 and J usage is TRBJ1-2; TRBD1 aligns across 7 bases. V lost 5 bases, J lost 2 bases, and 5 bases stayed unmatched. The CDR3 sequence is 14 residues long. Germline values: CDR1 KGHSH, CDR2 LQKENI. CDR3 bases: TGTGCCAGCTCAGCCTCGGGACAGAACTATGGCTACACCTTC. Translating it yields CASSASGQNYGYTF.

V usage is TRBV20-1 and J usage is TRBJ2-1; 9 nucleotides align to TRBD2. CDR3 size: 16 residues. The V segment lost 2 bases and the J segment 1 base; nucleotides outside the gene matches: 6. CDR1 and CDR2 from the germline V gene are DFQATT and SNEGSKA (reference sequence). The CDR3 DNA sequence: TGCAGTGCTAGACTAGCGGGACACCGGTCCTACAATGAGCAGTTCTTC. Its translation is CSARLAGHRSYNEQFF.

V and J are TRBV18 and TRBJ1-1, with D unresolved. The CDR3 is 12 amino acids. Looked up from germline, CDR1 is KGHSH and CDR2 is LQKENI. V was shortened by 7 bases and J by 1 base, with 7 bases between the two germline ends. The CDR3 region has the DNA TGTGCCAGCTTACTTACGAACACTGAAGCTTTCTTT. Encoded protein: CASLLTNTEAFF.

This clonotype was picked up many times. This chain links TRBV28 with TRBJ1-5, with a tentative D call TRBD1 (5 bases). Germline loops: CDR1 MDHEN, CDR2 SYDVKM. The CDR3 is 15 residues long. V gave up 6 bases and J gave up 0 bases, with 12 bases separating them. The CDR3 DNA follows: TGTGCCAGCAGGGTAAGGGGTGCTAGCAATCAGCCCCAGCATTTT. Translated: CASRVRGASNQPQHF.

This clonotype was recorded at least ten times. V is TRBV2 and J is TRBJ1-4; D gene unclear. V was pared by 3 bases and J by 10 bases, with 12 bases between. Germline CDR1 SNHLY, CDR2 FYNNEI. This CDR3 is 13 amino acids long. The chain's CDR3 is CASSDIQFGKLFF. The DNA of the CDR3 is TGTGCCAGCAGTGACATCCAGTTCGGAAAACTGTTTTTT.

The chain joins TRBV19 to TRBJ1-1; possible D gene TRBD1, 6 bases. Trimming cost V 4 bases and J 3 bases, with 12 bases left between them. CDR1 and CDR2 (germline): LNHDA, SQIVND (reference sequence). The CDR3 covers 14 residues. CDR3 sequence: CASSKAGAYTEAFF. The CDR3 DNA is TGTGCCAGTAGTAAGGCGGGGGCTTACACTGAAGCTTTCTTT. Together with reference TRBV19 and TRBJ1-1, the CDR3 gives the full variable domain: DGGITQSPKYLFRKEGQNVTLSCEQNLNHDAMYWYRQDPGQGLRLIYYSQIVNDFQKGDIAEGYSVSREKKESFPLTVTSAQKNPTAFYLCASSKAGAYTEAFFGQGTRLTVV.

Ten or more counts support this clonotype. V usage is TRBV11-3 and J usage is TRBJ2-7; TRBD1 aligns across 7 bases. After removal of 5 bases from V and 7 bases from J, the junction contained 8 bases not matched to a gene. Germline V gene lookup returns CDR1 SGHNT and CDR2 YENEEA. The CDR3 spans 13 residues. The CDR3 DNA follows: TGTGCCAGCAGCACTGGGACAGCAAGGGAGCAGTACTTC. Translating it yields CASSTGTAREQYF. The full variable domain, completed using reference TRBV11-3 and TRBJ2-7, is EAGVVQSPRYKIIEKKQPVAFWCNPISGHNTLYWYLQNLGQGPELLIRYENEEAVDDSQLPKDRFSAERLKGVDSTLKIQPAELGDSAVYLCASSTGTAREQYFGPGTRLTVT.

This clonotype was observed at least ten times. The CDR3, as DNA: TGTGCCAGCAGCCAAGGCGGAACGGGCCCCTCCTACGAGCAGTACTTC. It translates to CASSQGGTGPSYEQYF. V and J are TRBV3-1 and TRBJ2-7; D not resolved. The CDR3 length is 16 residues. Germline CDR1 is LGHDT and CDR2 is YNNKEL (reference sequence). Deletions cut 1 base from V and 0 bases from J, with 13 bases between.

In this sample, this clonotype turned up many times. The J gene is TRBJ1-5, the V gene TRBV6-1; D may be TRBD1 (6 bases). The CDR3 runs 17 residues. From germline, CDR1 is MNHNS and CDR2 SASEGT. V was shortened by 7 bases and J by 0 bases, with 19 bases between the two germline ends. CDR3 in DNA: TGTGCCAGCACCGACAGGCCCGAAGGCAGTAGCAATCAGCCCCAGCATTTT. It translates to CASTDRPEGSSNQPQHF.

This clonotype occurred many times. The junction departs from germline at one end; a sequencing error may be responsible. V usage is TRBV7-7 and J usage is TRBJ1-4; D uncertain. This CDR3 region has 13 residues. CDR1 and CDR2 from the germline V gene are SSHAT and FNYEAQ (reference sequence). CDR3 sequence reads: CASSLGRDEKLFF. The CDR3 nucleotides are TGTGCTAGCAGCTTAGGGCGGGATGAAAAACTGTTTTTT.

The rearrangement joins TRBV2 to TRBJ2-1; no definite D call. Germline assignment: CDR1 SNHLY and CDR2 FYNNEI. V lost 2 bases and J lost 12, with 5 bases in between. The CDR3 loop spans 10 amino acids. CDR3 sequence (DNA): TGTGCCAGCAGTGAATTTCGGCAGTTCTTC. This gives the protein CASSEFRQFF.

This clonotype has only a few counts. The V gene is TRBV4-3, the J gene TRBJ2-4; TRBD2 matches at 8 bases. The CDR3 totals 16 residues. Trimming took 4 bases from V and 2 from J; bases not matched to a gene: 7. Germline V CDR1 and CDR2: LGHNA, YSLEER. CDR3 in amino acids: CASSLEAGASKNIQYF. CDR3 nucleotide sequence: TGCGCCAGCAGCCTGGAAGCGGGAGCGTCCAAAAACATTCAGTACTTC.